This record covers a single T cell receptor beta chain. This sample stems from a study of T cell changes during pregnancy in multiple sclerosis. Profiled with immunoSEQ multiplex PCR; TCRdb holds only in-frame clones, not every one. The sample holds some 38,000 clones, 88% seen once. Trimming shortened V by 1 base and J by 0 bases, and 16 bases separated the two germline ends. Germline V CDR1 and CDR2: SGHRS, YFSETQ. The CDR3 runs to 17 residues. The sequenced sample was CD8+ T cells from peripheral blood mononuclear cells, obtained in the third trimester of pregnancy. The chain couples TRBV5-1 to TRBJ2-5; TRBD1 is a possible D gene (6 bases). This receptor was taken from a female donor with multiple sclerosis, enrolled in a pregnancy study. CDR3 DNA sequence: TGCGCCAGCAGCTTGACCCAGGGGTGGGGATACCAAGAGACCCAGTACTTC. As protein: CASSLTQGWGYQETQYF.